This T cell receptor beta chain derives from a study of blood T cell repertoires in COVID-19. Study context: The origin of the acute and convalescent COVID-19 samples was the United States, Italy and Spain. Nucleic acid was either cDNA or gDNA, and it came from T cells, B-cell-depleted T cells, or PBMCs.

Original data processing: Estimated nucleated cell counts came from reference gene primer amplification. Some clones are missing from TCRdb's copy, which holds only in-frame ones; the method was immunoSEQ multiplex PCR. The D gene and trimming were derived from the DNA, and the V and J assignments and clone size from that table. Here the sample spans roughly 200,000 clones, around 90% being singletons. Germline CDR1 reads LGHNA; CDR2 reads YSLEER. The CDR3 runs 17 residues. Trimming shortened V by 0 bases and J by 2 bases, and 17 bases separated the two germline ends. The TCR was taken from a middle-aged man with acute or convalescent COVID-19. Sequences were obtained from peripheral blood. The chain carries TRBV4-3 and TRBJ2-7; possible D gene TRBD2, 5 bases. In DNA, the CDR3 is TGCGCCAGCAGCCAAGAACTAAGGACTGTTGGGACCTACGAGCAGTACTTC. Its protein product is CASSQELRTVGTYEQYF.